Listed below are T cell receptor beta chains from one sample, sequenced in a study of T cells after yellow fever vaccination. One entry per CDR3 protein results from TCRdb running MiXCR on the 5' RACE reads. The sample holds some 670,000 distinct CDR3 sequences, roughly an eighth seen once. Sequencing used PBMCs, obtained on the day of the yellow fever booster vaccination. These receptors all stem from a man aged 25-40 years who received the YFV17D yellow fever vaccine. CDR3s include the opening cysteine and the closing phenylalanine or tryptophan. The D gene is left open where the match is weak. Size is stated for part of the rows, as once, few or many counts, or as a class when the clone is expanded.

>TRBV12-3/TRBV12-4|TRBD1|TRBJ1-6|few
TGTGCCAGCAGTGCCTGGGGGACAGCTAATTCACCCCTCCACTTT
CASSAWGTANSPLHF
>TRBV12-3/TRBV12-4|TRBD1|TRBJ2-3|few
TGTGCCAGCACTCGAGGGGGCTCTAGCACAGATACGCAGTATTTT
CASTRGGSSTDTQYF
>TRBV6-2/TRBV6-3|NA|TRBJ2-7|few
TGTGCCAGCAGGTCATCTGGTAGTCGGCAGTACTTC
CASRSSGSRQYF
>TRBV6-2/TRBV6-3|NA|TRBJ1-1|NA
TGTGCCAGCAGTTACGATCGGGCTTTTCAAGCTTTCTTT
CASSYDRAFQAFF
>TRBV20-1|NA|TRBJ2-3|few
TGCAGTGCTAGTGTCGCAGATACGCAGTATTTT
CSASVADTQYF
>TRBV27|NA|TRBJ2-7|many
TGTGCCAGCAGTGGCCACCACGAGCAGTACTTC
CASSGHHEQYF
>TRBV2|NA|TRBJ2-7|NA
TGTGCCAGCATTAGGGACCCCTCCCCGGACGAGCAGTACTTC
CASIRDPSPDEQYF
>TRBV10-3|TRBD1|TRBJ1-2|NA
TGTGCCATCAGCGCGGGACAGGAGGATGGCTACACCTTC
CAISAGQEDGYTF
>TRBV11-2|TRBD1|TRBJ2-7|NA
TGTGCCTCTTCGGGACAGGGAAAAGGCGAGCAGTACTTC
CASSGQGKGEQYF
>TRBV21-1|NA|TRBJ2-1|few
TGTGCCAGCAGCTACAGGGTTGGGTCCTACAATGAGCAGTTCTTC
CASSYRVGSYNEQFF
>TRBV10-3|NA|TRBJ1-5|few
TGTGCCATCAGTGGGGGGGGGCCGGATCAGCCCCAGCATTTT
CAISGGGPDQPQHF
>TRBV7-2|TRBD2|TRBJ2-7|NA
TGTGCCAGCAGCTTAGACACTAGCGGGAGCTACGAGCAGTACTTC
CASSLDTSGSYEQYF
>TRBV4-3|TRBD2|TRBJ2-1|few
TGCGCCAGCAGCCAAGAGGCTGGGGGGAGGGCCCTCAATGAGCAGTTCTTC
CASSQEAGGRALNEQFF
>TRBV7-2|NA|TRBJ2-4|many
TGTGCCAGCAGCTCCCTCAGGGATCCCATTCAGTACTTC
CASSSLRDPIQYF
>TRBV3-1|TRBD2|TRBJ2-3|few
TGTGCCAGCAGCCAGCTAGGACTAGCGGGCCTCACAGATACGCAGTATTTT
CASSQLGLAGLTDTQYF
>TRBV15|NA|TRBJ2-5|few
TGTGCCACCAGCCCAGGAGGCCTTAAGGGAGAGACCCAGTACTTC
CATSPGGLKGETQYF
>TRBV20-1|TRBD2|TRBJ2-5|few
TGCAGTGCTTGGCGACTAGCGGGAGAGGAGACCCAGTACTTC
CSAWRLAGEETQYF
>TRBV6-2/TRBV6-3|NA|TRBJ2-1|few
TGTGCCAGCGGTTCGGGGACGGGAAGCTCCTACAATGAGCAGTTCTTC
CASGSGTGSSYNEQFF
>TRBV27|TRBD1|TRBJ2-1|NA
TGTGCCAGCAGCAGTCCCCCCGGGACAGGGAACTATGAGCAGTTCTTC
CASSSPPGTGNYEQFF
>TRBV29-1|NA|TRBJ2-7|NA
TGCAGCGTTAAGAAGAGCTCCTACGAGCAGTACTTC
CSVKKSSYEQYF
>TRBV14|NA|TRBJ2-5|few
TGTGCCAGCAGTCGACTAGTCGGAGAGACCCAGTACTTC
CASSRLVGETQYF
>TRBV19|NA|TRBJ2-4|NA
TGTGCCAGTATCCGTCCCGTCAGAAACATTCAGTACTTC
CASIRPVRNIQYF
>TRBV27|TRBD2|TRBJ2-3|few
TGTGCCAGCAGCCTCGCTAGCGGGAGTGGGGATACGCAGTATTTT
CASSLASGSGDTQYF
>TRBV5-6|NA|TRBJ2-5|NA
TGTGCCAGCAATACTAGCCGCTGGTACCAAGAGACCCAGTACTTC
CASNTSRWYQETQYF
>TRBV27|TRBD2|TRBJ2-5|NA
TGTGCCAGCAGTTTTTCGACTAGCGGGGAACAAGAGACCCAGTACTTC
CASSFSTSGEQETQYF
>TRBV2|TRBD2|TRBJ2-1|few
TGTGCCAGCAGCCCTTCGGCGGGAGAGGCCTACAATGAGCAGTTTTTC
CASSPSAGEAYNEQFF
>TRBV20-1|TRBD2|TRBJ2-3|many
TGCAGTGCTAGAGGGTCTAGCGGGCCGCTAGGGACAGATACGCAGTATTTT
CSARGSSGPLGTDTQYF
>TRBV28|TRBD2|TRBJ2-7|few
TGTGCCAGCGAAATTGGGCTAGCGGGAGCTGGATCCTACGAGCAGTACTTC
CASEIGLAGAGSYEQYF
>TRBV7-2|NA|TRBJ2-1|few
TGTGCCAGCAGCTTAATGGGGGGAGTGGTAAATGAGCAGTTCTTC
CASSLMGGVVNEQFF
>TRBV5-5|NA|TRBJ1-5|few
TGTGCCAGCAGCCCACACGGAAGCAATCAGCCCCAGCATTTT
CASSPHGSNQPQHF
>TRBV18|TRBD2|TRBJ2-7|few
TGTGCCAGCTCACCACCGGGACTAGCGGGAGGTACCTACGAGCAGTACTTC
CASSPPGLAGGTYEQYF
>TRBV5-6|TRBD1|TRBJ2-7|many
TGTGCCAGCAGCCGGGTGGGCAGGGGGAACGAGCAGTACTTC
CASSRVGRGNEQYF
>TRBV7-2|NA|TRBJ1-2|many
TGTGCCAGCAGAGAGGGATCATATGGCTACACCTTC
CASREGSYGYTF
>TRBV6-2/TRBV6-3|NA|TRBJ2-1|NA
TGTGCCAGCAGTCGACTGGGGGAGCAGTTCTTC
CASSRLGEQFF
>TRBV2|TRBD1|TRBJ1-4|few
TGTGCCAGCAGTGAAAGGACAGGGGGGAATGAAAAACTGTTTTTT
CASSERTGGNEKLFF
>TRBV3-1|NA|TRBJ1-1|NA
TGTGCCAGCAGCCAAGAGGGTGATGGGGCTAACACTGAAGCTTTCTTT
CASSQEGDGANTEAFF
>TRBV6-2/TRBV6-3|NA|TRBJ2-6|few
TGTGCCAGCAGGCATACTAGCGCCAACGTCCTGACTTTC
CASRHTSANVLTF
>TRBV7-3|NA|TRBJ1-1|few
TGTGCCAGCAGCCAGAACGGGAACACTGAAGCTTTCTTT
CASSQNGNTEAFF
>TRBV6-2/TRBV6-3|NA|TRBJ1-1|NA
TGTGCCAGCAGAAGGTCCCTTAACACTGAAGCTTTCTTT
CASRRSLNTEAFF
>TRBV4-2|TRBD1|TRBJ2-2|few
TGTGCCAGCAGCCCCTGGGGACAGGGGGCGGCGAACACCGGGGAGCTGTTTTTT
CASSPWGQGAANTGELFF
>TRBV12-3/TRBV12-4|NA|TRBJ1-6|NA
TGTGCCAGCAACGGAGGACTGCATAATTCACCCCTCCACTTT
CASNGGLHNSPLHF
>TRBV7-9|TRBD2|TRBJ2-1|few
TGTGCCAGCAACCCCTTAGCGGGTAGGCACAATGAGCAGTTCTTC
CASNPLAGRHNEQFF
>TRBV5-6|NA|TRBJ2-1|few
TGTGCCAGCAGCAGGGAGAGGGGGGGAAAGAGTGAGCAGTTCTTC
CASSRERGGKSEQFF
>TRBV6-1|NA|TRBJ2-7|NA
TGTGCCAGCAGCCCTACGCAGGACACCTACGAGCAGTACTTC
CASSPTQDTYEQYF
>TRBV6-5|NA|TRBJ1-1|NA
TGTGCCAGCAGTTACACCCCCGGAGGGGGGCAAAACACTGAAGCTTTCTTT
CASSYTPGGGQNTEAFF
>TRBV12-3/TRBV12-4|NA|TRBJ2-7|NA
TGTGCCTGCAGTTTGCTGGGGAACGGCGCGGCCCCCAGAAACGAGCAGTACTTC
CACSLLGNGAAPRNEQYF
>TRBV7-2|NA|TRBJ2-5|few
TGTGCCAGCAGCTTGTCTCCGGGAAAAGAGACCCAGTACTTC
CASSLSPGKETQYF
>TRBV5-1|TRBD1|TRBJ2-7|many
TGCGCCAGCAGCCACGGACAGGGGACCTACGAGCAGTACTTC
CASSHGQGTYEQYF
>TRBV5-1|TRBD1|TRBJ2-6|few
TGCGCCAGCAGCTCCGGACAGGCGCTCTCTGGGGCCAACGTCCTGACTTTC
CASSSGQALSGANVLTF
>TRBV19|NA|TRBJ2-6|few
TGTGCCAGTAGTATTAATACAGGGAATGGGGCCAACGTCCTGACTTTC
CASSINTGNGANVLTF
>TRBV12-3/TRBV12-4|NA|TRBJ1-5|many
TGTGCCAGCAGTTTAGGGGGTCCCCAGCATTTT
CASSLGGPQHF
>TRBV5-1|NA|TRBJ2-1|many
TGCGCCAGCAGAAGTGTTGGGGGCTCCTACAATGAGCAGTTCTTC
CASRSVGGSYNEQFF
>TRBV4-2|TRBD1|TRBJ1-6|many
TGTGCCAGCAGCCAAGATATGACAGGGAACCCACCCCTCCACTTT
CASSQDMTGNPPLHF
>TRBV5-1|TRBD1|TRBJ2-7|few
TGCGCCAGCAGCCTAGGGGCCCGAGACAGGGGCTACGAGCAGTACTTC
CASSLGARDRGYEQYF
>TRBV18|NA|TRBJ2-7|few
TGTGCCAGCTCACCAACTTATGAGGGCAGAAACTACGAGCAGTACTTC
CASSPTYEGRNYEQYF
>TRBV7-9|NA|TRBJ1-2|many
TGTGCCAGCATATGGGAGGGTCGAAGTGGCTACACCTTC
CASIWEGRSGYTF
>TRBV24-1|TRBD2|TRBJ2-1|NA
TGTGCCACCAGTGATTTGGGCGGGAGCTCCTACGATGGGCAGTTCTTC
CATSDLGGSSYDGQFF